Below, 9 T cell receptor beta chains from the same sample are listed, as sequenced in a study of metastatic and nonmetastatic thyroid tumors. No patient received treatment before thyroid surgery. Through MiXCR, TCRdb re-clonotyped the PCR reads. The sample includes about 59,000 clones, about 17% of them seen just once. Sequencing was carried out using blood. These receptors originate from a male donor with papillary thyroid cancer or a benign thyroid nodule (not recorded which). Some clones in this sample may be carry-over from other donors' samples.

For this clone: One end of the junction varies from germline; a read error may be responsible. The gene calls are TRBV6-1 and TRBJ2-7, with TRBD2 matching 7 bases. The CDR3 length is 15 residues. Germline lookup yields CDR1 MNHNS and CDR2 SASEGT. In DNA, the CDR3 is TGTGCCAGTAGTGAACCGTGGGAGGGGCCCTACGAGCAGTACTTC. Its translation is CASSEPWEGPYEQYF.

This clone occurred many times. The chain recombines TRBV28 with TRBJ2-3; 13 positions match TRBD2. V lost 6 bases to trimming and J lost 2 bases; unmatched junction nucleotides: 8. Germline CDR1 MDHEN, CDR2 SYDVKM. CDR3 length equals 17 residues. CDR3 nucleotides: TGTGCCAGCAGCGGACCGGGACTAGCGGGAACCACAGATACGCAGTATTTT. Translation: CASSGPGLAGTTDTQYF. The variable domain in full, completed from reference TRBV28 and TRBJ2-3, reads DVKVTQSSRYLVKRTGEKVFLECVQDMDHENMFWYRQDPGLGLRLIYFSYDVKMKEKGDIPEGYSVSREKKERFSLILESASTNQTSMYLCASSGPGLAGTTDTQYFGPGTRLTVL.

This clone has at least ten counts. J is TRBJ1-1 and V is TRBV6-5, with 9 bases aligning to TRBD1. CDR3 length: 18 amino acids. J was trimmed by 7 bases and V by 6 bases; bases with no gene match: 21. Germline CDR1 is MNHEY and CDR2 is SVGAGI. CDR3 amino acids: CASSRGANNLDRGREAFF. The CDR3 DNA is TGTGCCAGCAGCCGGGGGGCTAACAACCTGGACAGGGGCCGTGAAGCTTTCTTT.

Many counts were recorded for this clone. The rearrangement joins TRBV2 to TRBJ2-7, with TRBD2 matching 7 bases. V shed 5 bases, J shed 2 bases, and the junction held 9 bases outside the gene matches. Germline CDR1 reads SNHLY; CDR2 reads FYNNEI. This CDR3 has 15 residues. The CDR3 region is CASSLLAASTYEQYV. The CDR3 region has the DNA TGTGCCAGCAGTCTCCTAGCGGCCTCTACCTACGAGCAGTACGTC.

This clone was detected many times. The CDR3 loop reads CASSLDPTGGGQYV. The CDR3 region has the DNA TGTGCCAGCAGCTTAGATCCCACAGGGGGCGGGCAGTACGTC. This chain joins TRBV11-2 and TRBJ2-7; 9 bases match TRBD1. Germline V CDR1 and CDR2: SGHAT, FQNNGV. V lost 0 bases and J lost 9; bases outside the gene matches: 6. The CDR3 length is 14 residues.

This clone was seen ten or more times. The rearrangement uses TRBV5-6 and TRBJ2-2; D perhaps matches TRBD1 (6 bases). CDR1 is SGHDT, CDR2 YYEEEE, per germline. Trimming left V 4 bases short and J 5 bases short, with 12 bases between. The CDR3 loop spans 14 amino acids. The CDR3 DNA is TGTGCCAGCAGCCTGGGGGCAACGACCGGGGAGCTGTTTTTT. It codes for CASSLGATTGELFF. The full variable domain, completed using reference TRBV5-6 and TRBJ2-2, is DAGVTQSPTHLIKTRGQQVTLRCSPKSGHDTVSWYQQALGQGPQFIFQYYEEEERQRGNFPDRFSGHQFPNYSSELNVNALLLGDSALYLCASSLGATTGELFFGEGSRLTVL.

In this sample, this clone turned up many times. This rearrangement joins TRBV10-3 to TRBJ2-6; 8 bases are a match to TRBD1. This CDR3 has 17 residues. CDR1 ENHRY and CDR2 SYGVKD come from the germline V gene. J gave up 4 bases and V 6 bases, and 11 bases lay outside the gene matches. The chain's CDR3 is CAISPGQGSLGANVLTF. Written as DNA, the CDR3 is TGTGCCATCAGCCCAGGACAGGGTTCGCTAGGGGCCAACGTCCTGACTTTC.

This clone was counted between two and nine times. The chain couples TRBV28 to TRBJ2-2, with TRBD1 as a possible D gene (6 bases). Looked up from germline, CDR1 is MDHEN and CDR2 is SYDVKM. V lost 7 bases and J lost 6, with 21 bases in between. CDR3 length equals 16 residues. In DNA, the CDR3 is TGTGCCAGCATACGGGAAACAGGGAAGAGGTCCGGGGAGCTGTTTTTT. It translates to CASIRETGKRSGELFF.

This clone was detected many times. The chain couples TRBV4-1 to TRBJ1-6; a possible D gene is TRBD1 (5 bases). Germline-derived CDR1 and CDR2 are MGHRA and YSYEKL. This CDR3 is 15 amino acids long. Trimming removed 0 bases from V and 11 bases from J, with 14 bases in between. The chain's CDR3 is CASSQDEGIRAPLHF. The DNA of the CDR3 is TGCGCCAGCAGCCAAGATGAGGGGATCCGGGCACCCCTCCACTTT.